This TCR beta chain was sequenced for a study of early T cells in non-severe SARS-CoV-2 infection. Study conclusions and caveats: Anti-spike CD8 specificities were favored by VDJdb matching, whose results missed private and CD4 specificities.

The V gene lost 3 bases and the J gene lost 4 bases, with 10 bases spanning the gap. Per the germline V gene, CDR1 is SQVTM and CDR2 is ANQGSEA. The CDR3 contains 13 residues. Unique molecular identifier tags were affixed to discrete cDNA molecules. TCRdb re-called the 5' RACE reads through MiXCR, storing one row per CDR3 protein. The sample records under 65,000 distinct CDR3 sequences, roughly an eighth being singletons. Details on this clonotype: Its antigen is currently unknown.

This sequence joins TRBV29-1 and TRBJ2-1; D is uncertain. This clonotype was obtained from an adult who was a healthcare worker with PCR-confirmed SARS-CoV-2 infection or an uninfected control (not recorded which). Sequences were obtained from whole blood. As DNA, the CDR3 is TGCAGCGTTGAGAGCGACTCGTACAATGAGCAGTTCTTC. Protein product: CSVESDSYNEQFF.